These T cell receptor beta chains were read from a single sample in a study of cytomegalovirus exposure and HLA in healthy donors. Using immunoSEQ multiplex PCR, the repertoire was profiled, and TCRdb retains in-frame clones only, with some absent. This sample has 150,000 to 180,000 clones, with approximately 84% found just once. The sample consisted of PBMCs. These TCRs come from a woman aged 18-29 years in good health and CMV-seronegative. Each CDR3 is given with its conserved first and last residue. D genes are given only for firm matches. The size field is filled for only some rows; it gives once, few, many or a size class.

TRBD1	TRBV19	few	TRBJ1-2	CASSIEGGVYGYTF	TGTGCCAGTAGTATAGAAGGGGGCGTGTATGGCTACACCTTC
TRBD1	TRBV30	.	TRBJ1-5	CAWSQGADQPQHF	TGTGCCTGGAGTCAGGGGGCAGATCAGCCCCAGCATTTT
.	TRBV10-1	.	TRBJ2-3	CASSGPGLGDTQYF	TGCGCCAGCAGTGGTCCGGGACTCGGGGATACGCAGTATTTT
.	TRBV28	few	TRBJ2-2	CASSTPTGELFF	TGTGCCAGCAGTACTCCGACCGGGGAGCTGTTTTTT
.	TRBV6-5	.	TRBJ2-7	CASSYRQFSYEQYF	TGTGCCAGCAGCTATAGACAGTTTTCCTACGAGCAGTACTTC
.	TRBV11-2	once	TRBJ2-2	CASSPTGYDTGELFF	TGTGCCAGCAGCCCAACCGGGTATGACACCGGGGAGCTGTTTTTT
.	TRBV7-9	.	TRBJ2-3	CASGQGTDTQYF	TGTGCCAGCGGGCAGGGCACAGATACGCAGTATTTT
.	TRBV6-1	.	TRBJ2-3	CASSEQGRGSTDTQYF	TGTGCCAGCAGTGAACAAGGGCGGGGTAGCACAGATACGCAGTATTTT
TRBD1	TRBV7-2	.	TRBJ1-4	CASSWGTGDNEKLFF	TGTGCCAGCAGCTGGGGGACAGGGGATAATGAAAAACTGTTTTTT
TRBD1	TRBV6-1	.	TRBJ1-1	CASSGQGAEAFF	TGTGCCAGCAGTGGACAGGGGGCTGAAGCTTTCTTT
TRBD2	TRBV28	.	TRBJ2-7	CASIPSYGGGYEQYF	TGTGCCAGCATTCCCTCCTATGGGGGGGGGTACGAGCAGTACTTC
TRBD1	TRBV4-1	once	TRBJ1-1	CASSHAPVVGQGRTEAFF	TGCGCCAGCAGCCATGCCCCTGTTGTTGGACAGGGAAGGACTGAAGCTTTCTTT
TRBD2	TRBV29-1	.	TRBJ2-1	CTARDGRNNEQFF	TGCACCGCCCGGGACGGGAGGAACAATGAGCAGTTCTTC
TRBD2	TRBV7-3	.	TRBJ2-1	CASSRPGSGRDNEQFF	TGTGCCAGCAGCCGGCCGGGGAGCGGGAGAGACAATGAGCAGTTCTTC
TRBD1	TRBV4-3	.	TRBJ1-4	CASSPGTGGFANEKLFF	TGCGCCAGCAGCCCCGGGACAGGGGGCTTCGCTAATGAAAAACTGTTTTTT
TRBD1	TRBV5-1	.	TRBJ1-6	CASSTIQGDNSPLHF	TGCGCCAGCAGCACGATACAGGGGGATAATTCACCCCTCCACTTT
TRBD2	TRBV7-2	.	TRBJ2-1	CASSLLAGVNEQFF	TGTGCCAGCAGCTTGCTAGCGGGAGTCAATGAGCAGTTCTTC
.	TRBV28	.	TRBJ2-7	CASSLSFGPNPSYEQYF	TGTGCCAGCAGTTTAAGTTTTGGCCCCAACCCCTCCTACGAGCAGTACTTC
TRBD1	TRBV11-3	.	TRBJ2-7	CASSSGTGYEQYF	TGTGCCAGCAGCTCCGGGACAGGCTACGAGCAGTACTTC
TRBD1	TRBV27	.	TRBJ1-2	CASSLSWRGQGAGYGYTF	TGTGCCAGCAGTTTATCGTGGAGGGGGCAGGGGGCTGGCTATGGCTACACCTTC
TRBD1	TRBV29-1	once	TRBJ1-4	CSARGGTGASTNEKLFF	TGCAGCGCTAGGGGAGGGACAGGGGCTTCAACTAATGAAAAACTGTTTTTT
.	TRBV7-8	.	TRBJ1-6	CASSRSRESSYNSPLHF	TGTGCCAGCAGCCGTAGCCGAGAGAGCTCCTATAATTCACCCCTCCACTTT
TRBD2	TRBV7-6	.	TRBJ2-5	CASSFGLAGSVEETQYF	TGTGCCAGCAGCTTTGGGCTAGCGGGCTCTGTAGAGGAGACCCAGTACTTC
TRBD1	TRBV11-3	.	TRBJ2-2	CASSLDKQGATGGELFF	TGTGCCAGCAGCCTAGACAAACAGGGGGCCACGGGCGGGGAGCTGTTTTTT
TRBD1	TRBV19	few	TRBJ2-6	CASRPGQPFFSSGANVLTF	TGTGCCAGCCGACCGGGACAGCCCTTTTTTAGCTCTGGGGCCAACGTCCTGACTTTC
.	TRBV2	.	TRBJ2-7	CASKAWAGYEQYF	TGTGCCAGCAAGGCCTGGGCAGGCTACGAGCAGTACTTC
TRBD2	TRBV28	.	TRBJ2-2	CASRTSGDTGELFF	TGTGCCAGCCGAACTAGCGGGGACACCGGGGAGCTGTTTTTT
.	TRBV27	.	TRBJ1-1	CASSFGQGGPRNTEAFF	TGTGCCAGCAGTTTTGGGCAGGGTGGACCCCGGAACACTGAAGCTTTCTTT
TRBD1	TRBV11-2	few	TRBJ1-1	CASKRGQGIGMNTEAFF	TGTGCCAGCAAAAGGGGACAGGGGATAGGGATGAACACTGAAGCTTTCTTT
.	TRBV6-5	.	TRBJ2-7	CASGEAPSYEQYF	TGTGCCAGCGGGGAGGCCCCCTCCTACGAGCAGTACTTC
TRBD1	TRBV10-3	.	TRBJ2-7	CAIMGTGTYEQYF	TGTGCCATCATGGGGACAGGAACCTACGAGCAGTACTTC
TRBD1	TRBV6-5	.	TRBJ1-5	CASSLAGTGQHF	TGTGCCAGCAGCCTGGCCGGGACAGGCCAGCATTTT
TRBD1	TRBV7-6	.	TRBJ1-3	CASSLGQGSGNTIYF	TGTGCCAGCAGCTTAGGACAGGGCTCTGGAAACACCATATATTTT
TRBD2	TRBV7-3	.	TRBJ2-3	CASSLMGLGSADTQYF	TGTGCCAGCAGCTTAATGGGACTAGGTTCTGCAGATACGCAGTATTTT
TRBD1	TRBV11-2	.	TRBJ2-3	CASSHLTGTYTDTQYF	TGTGCCAGCAGCCACCTGACAGGGACATACACAGATACGCAGTATTTT
.	TRBV7-9	.	TRBJ2-5	CASSLDLRLEETQYF	TGTGCCAGCAGCTTAGATCTCAGGCTCGAAGAGACCCAGTACTTC
.	TRBV2	.	TRBJ2-7	CASSTTGPLREQYF	TGTGCCAGCAGTACGACAGGTCCCTTACGAGAGCAGTACTTC
.	TRBV19	.	TRBJ1-6	CASSKTTGTSSYNSPLHF	TGTGCCAGTAGTAAGACGACGGGGACTAGCTCCTATAATTCACCCCTCCACTTT
TRBD2	TRBV7-2	.	TRBJ2-1	CASSPSKREVYNEQFF	TGTGCCAGCAGTCCTTCTAAGCGGGAAGTCTACAATGAGCAGTTCTTC
.	TRBV6-5	once	TRBJ2-2	CASSPWGVGTGELFF	TGTGCCAGCAGCCCTTGGGGGGTAGGCACCGGGGAGCTGTTTTTT
TRBD2	TRBV11-2	.	TRBJ2-1	CASSSSGATYNEQFF	TGTGCCAGCAGCTCGAGCGGGGCAACCTACAATGAGCAGTTCTTC
.	TRBV9	.	TRBJ1-4	CASSVAQGLSNEKLFF	TGTGCCAGCAGCGTAGCTCAGGGGTTAAGTAATGAAAAACTGTTTTTT
TRBD1	TRBV10-3	.	TRBJ2-7	CAIRSGGGHEQYF	TGTGCCATCAGGTCAGGGGGCGGCCACGAGCAGTACTTC
TRBD1	TRBV6-5	.	TRBJ2-7	CASSSYRGSYEQYF	TGTGCCAGCAGTTCGTACAGGGGTTCCTACGAGCAGTACTTC
TRBD1	TRBV30	.	TRBJ1-4	CAYGRGANEKLFF	TGTGCCTATGGCAGGGGGGCTAATGAAAAACTGTTTTTT
TRBD2	TRBV7-9	.	TRBJ2-1	CASSSAGGPSYNEQFF	TGTGCCAGCAGCTCGGCGGGGGGCCCTTCCTACAATGAGCAGTTCTTC
TRBD1	TRBV29-1	.	TRBJ1-2	CSVEQGQGGGYTF	TGCAGCGTTGAACAAGGACAGGGAGGTGGCTACACCTTC
TRBD1	TRBV4-1	.	TRBJ2-1	CASSQPARTGGMQFF	TGCGCCAGCAGCCAACCTGCCCGGACAGGGGGGATGCAGTTCTTC
TRBD2	TRBV29-1	once	TRBJ2-3	CSAAPAGATDTQYF	TGCAGCGCCGCCCCAGCGGGGGCTACAGATACGCAGTATTTT
.	TRBV5-4	.	TRBJ1-4	CASSSGYNEKLFF	TGTGCCAGCAGCTCGGGGTATAATGAAAAACTGTTTTTT
.	TRBV28	.	TRBJ2-1	CASSTSGTRNYNEQFF	.
.	TRBV14	.	TRBJ2-5	CASSQGLTQYF	TGTGCCAGCAGCCAAGGTCTAACCCAGTACTTC
TRBD2	TRBV5-4	.	TRBJ2-2	CASSRTIAGVYPTGELFF	TGTGCCAGCAGCCGAACTATAGCGGGAGTATATCCCACCGGGGAGCTGTTTTTT
TRBD2	TRBV13	.	TRBJ2-2	CASSLRGTSGRGTGELFF	TGTGCCAGCAGCCTAAGAGGGACTAGCGGGAGGGGGACCGGGGAGCTGTTTTTT
.	TRBV28	.	TRBJ2-6	CASSRISGANVLTF	TGTGCCAGCTCCAGGATTTCTGGGGCCAACGTCCTGACTTTC
.	TRBV7-2	.	TRBJ1-2	CASVGGAIYGYTF	TGTGCCAGTGTGGGGGGGGCTATCTATGGCTACACCTTC
TRBD1	TRBV18	.	TRBJ2-2	CASSRDRNTGELFF	TGTGCCAGCTCACGGGACAGGAACACCGGGGAGCTGTTTTTT
.	TRBV4-1	few	TRBJ2-3	CASSTPRGVSGKVTDTQYF	TGCGCCAGCAGCACCCCACGGGGCGTTAGCGGCAAAGTCACAGATACGCAGTATTTT
.	TRBV2	few	TRBJ1-4	CASSEGAANEKLFF	TGTGCCAGCAGTGAGGGGGCAGCTAATGAAAAACTGTTTTTT
TRBD1	TRBV19	.	TRBJ1-2	CASSTRDSRYTF	TGTGCCAGTAGTACGAGGGACAGCCGCTACACCTTC